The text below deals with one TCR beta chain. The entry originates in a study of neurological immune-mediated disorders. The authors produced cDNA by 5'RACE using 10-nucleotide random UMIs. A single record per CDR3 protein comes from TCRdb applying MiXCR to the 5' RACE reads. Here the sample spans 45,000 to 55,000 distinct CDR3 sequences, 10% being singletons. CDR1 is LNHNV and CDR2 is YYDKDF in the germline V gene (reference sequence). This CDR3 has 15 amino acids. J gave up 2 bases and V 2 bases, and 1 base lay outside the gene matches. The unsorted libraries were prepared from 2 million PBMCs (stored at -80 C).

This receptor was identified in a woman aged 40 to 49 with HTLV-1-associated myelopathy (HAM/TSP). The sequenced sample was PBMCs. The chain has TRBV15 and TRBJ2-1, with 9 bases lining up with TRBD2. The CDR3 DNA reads TGTGCCACCAGCAGAAGCGGGGGGCCCTACAATGAGCAGTTCTTC. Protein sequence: CATSRSGGPYNEQFF.